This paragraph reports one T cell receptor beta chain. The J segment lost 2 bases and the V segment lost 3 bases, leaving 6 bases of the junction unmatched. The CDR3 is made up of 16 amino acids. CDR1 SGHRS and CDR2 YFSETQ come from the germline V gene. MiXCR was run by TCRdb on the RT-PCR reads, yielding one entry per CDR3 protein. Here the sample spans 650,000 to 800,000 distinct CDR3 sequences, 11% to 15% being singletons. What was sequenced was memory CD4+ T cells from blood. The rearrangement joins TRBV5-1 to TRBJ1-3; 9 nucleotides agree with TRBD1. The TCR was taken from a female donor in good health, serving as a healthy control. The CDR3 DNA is TGCGCCAGCAGCTCGTTACAGGGGGCTGCTGGAAACACCATATATTTT. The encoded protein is CASSSLQGAAGNTIYF.